Below, 8 T cell receptor beta chains from the same sample are listed, as sequenced in a study of blood T cell repertoires in COVID-19. Assay used: immunoSEQ multiplex PCR; TCRdb lists only in-frame clones, some missing. Of 100,000 to 150,000 clones listed, around 81% are singletons. The sequenced material came from peripheral blood. The origin of the receptors is a woman aged 60 to 75 with active or convalescent COVID-19.

For the CDR3, the DNA is TGTGCCAGCAGTCCCCGGGGTAGCGGGAGGGCGGATACGCAGTATTTT. It is translated as CASSPRGSGRADTQYF. This chain uses TRBV28 with TRBJ2-3; 11 nucleotides align to TRBD2. This CDR3 has 16 amino acids. Germline V gene data show CDR1 as MDHEN and CDR2 as SYDVKM. With V trimmed by 5 bases and J by 6 bases, 10 bases remained unmatched.

The table lists this clone with a few counts. J is TRBJ2-2 and V is TRBV3-1 (or the pseudogene TRBV3-2); maybe TRBD1 (6 bases). Germline-derived CDR1 and CDR2 are LGHDT and YNNKEL (reference sequence). The germline V and J ends were trimmed by 7 bases and 1 base, with 10 bases remaining between them. The CDR3 sequence is 14 residues long. The CDR3 DNA reads TGTGCCAGCACCGAGACAGGGAACACCGGGGAGCTGTTTTTT. This gives the protein CASTETGNTGELFF.

A few counts support this clone. Distinct nucleotide sequences in the sample also encode this CDR3. The genes are TRBV25-1 and TRBJ2-4; D is unresolved. V shed 3 bases and J shed 0 bases, with 6 bases lying between them. Germline V gene data show CDR1 as MGHDK and CDR2 as SYGVNS. This CDR3 spans 14 amino acids. The CDR3 sequence is CASSDSGAKNIQYF. The CDR3 region has the DNA TGTGCCAGCAGTGATAGTGGAGCCAAAAACATTCAGTACTTC.

V and J are TRBV7-3 and TRBJ1-1; a possible D gene is TRBD1 (6 bases). This CDR3 is built from 14 residues. Germline CDR1 SGHTA, CDR2 FQGTGA. Trimming took off 0 bases at V and 5 bases at J, with 10 bases between the two ends. The CDR3 is CASSLTGGDTEAFF. CDR3 bases: TGTGCCAGCAGCTTAACAGGGGGGGATACTGAAGCTTTCTTT.

V is TRBV2 and J is TRBJ1-3; TRBD1 is a possible D gene (6 bases). The V and J ends lost 8 bases and 1 base respectively, with 15 bases between them. The germline V gene encodes CDR1 SNHLY and CDR2 FYNNEI. The CDR3 length is 15 residues. For the CDR3, the DNA is TGTGCCAGCGTAGAGACAGGTGTTTCTGGAAACACCATATATTTT. Protein: CASVETGVSGNTIYF.

This chain links TRBV28 with TRBJ1-4; D gene uncertain. Trimming took 11 bases from V and 4 from J, leaving 11 bases between them. CDR3 size: 12 residues. Germline-derived CDR1 and CDR2 are MDHEN and SYDVKM. CDR3 protein: CASLAGNEKLFF. Written as DNA, the CDR3 is TGTGCCTCCCTAGCGGGTAATGAAAAACTGTTTTTT.

DNA for the CDR3: TGTGCCAGCAGTGAATTGGGAATAGCGGATCCCACAGATACGCAGTATTTT. Translating gives CASSELGIADPTDTQYF. The rearrangement joins TRBV6-1 to TRBJ2-3; D may be TRBD2 (6 bases). V lost 2 bases and J 2 bases, leaving 17 bases between the germline ends. CDR3 length equals 17 residues. Germline CDR1 is MNHNS and CDR2 is SASEGT.

The V call is TRBV28, the J call TRBJ2-7, with 12 bases matching TRBD2. The V and J ends lost 2 bases and 1 base, in that order; junction bases with no gene match: 6. The CDR3 has 17 residues. Germline CDR1 and CDR2: MDHEN and SYDVKM. CDR3 region: CASSLRTSGISSYEQYF. As DNA, the CDR3 is TGTGCCAGCAGTTTAAGGACTAGCGGGATATCGTCCTACGAGCAGTACTTC.